These 21 T cell receptor beta chains were all obtained from the same sample, sequenced in a study of T cell clonality in common variable immunodeficiency. Study findings and constraints: Common variable immunodeficiency TCR beta sequences reportedly had fewer deletions and N-nucleotide insertions.

The data were produced by immunoSEQ multiplex PCR, yet TCRdb's version contains in-frame clones alone and is incomplete. The record shows roughly 34,000 clones for this sample, with no singletons present. These receptors' targets are unknown. The sample taken for sequencing was peripheral blood mononuclear cells. Every receptor here comes from a human donor with common variable immunodeficiency.

In its sample, this clone was seen many times. The CDR3 goes on 3 residues after the read ends, and that part is filled in from the germline J gene. J is TRBJ2-2 and V is TRBV20-1, with D maybe TRBD1 (6 bases). Germline V gene data show CDR1 as DFQATT and CDR2 as SNEGSKA (reference sequence). The CDR3 sequence is 14 residues long. V lost 4 bases and J 2 bases, leaving 11 bases between the germline ends. The DNA read from the CDR3 is TGCAGTGCTAACCGGGACATCAACACCGGGGAG. As protein: CSANRDINTGE. The entire CDR3 protein is CSANRDINTGELFF.

This clone showed up many times. The CDR3 end is not reached by the read, which stops 3 residues before it; the germline J gene fills it in. This chain links TRBV3-1 (or the pseudogene TRBV3-2) with TRBJ2-3, with a possible D match to TRBD2 (6 bases). V lost 1 base and J 4 bases, leaving 12 bases between the germline ends. Germline CDR1 reads LGHDT; CDR2 reads YNNKEL (reference sequence). The CDR3 consists of 15 residues. CDR3 amino acids: CASSQVRPGADTQYF. CDR3 DNA (partial): TGTGCCAGCAGCCAAGTCCGACCGGGGGCAGATACG.

This clone has only a few counts. The read stops 3 residues short of the end of the CDR3; the missing end is completed from the germline J gene. The V gene is TRBV6-7, the J gene TRBJ1-5; 7 bases are a match to TRBD1. TRBV6-7 qualifies as an ORF whose function is uncertain. V was pared by 3 bases and J by 3 bases, with 11 bases of the junction left unmatched. The CDR3 loop spans 17 amino acids. CDR3 DNA, as far as it was read: TGTGCCAGCAGTTATGGTACCGGGACAGAAATCAATCAGCCC. Translated, it gives CASSYGTGTEINQP. The full CDR3 is CASSYGTGTEINQPQHF.

This clone was seen repeatedly, ten times or more. The observed sequence ends 3 residues before the CDR3 terminus, with the missing tail filled in from the germline J gene. Within the sample, other DNA sequences also encode this same CDR3. This chain uses TRBV7-2 with TRBJ2-1; TRBD1 is a possible D gene (5 bases). The CDR3 runs to 12 residues. Between the trimmed V and J ends, which lost 5 bases and 8 bases, there was a span of 10 bases. In germline, CDR1 is SGHTA, CDR2 FQGNSA. The CDR3 bases that were read are TGTGCCAGCAGCGCTCAGGGTGATGAG. Protein product: CASSAQGDE. The entire CDR3 reads CASSAQGDEQFF.

As concerns this clone: The observed sequence ends 3 residues before the CDR3 terminus, with the missing tail filled in from the germline J gene. The chain couples TRBV7-8 to TRBJ2-7, with 14 nucleotides matching TRBD2. After removal of 5 bases from V and 6 bases from J, the junction contained 9 bases not matched to a gene. Germline lookup yields CDR1 SGHVS and CDR2 FQNEAQ. This CDR3 comprises 16 residues. The CDR3 DNA, read in part, is TGTGCCAGCAGCCCAGAGGCGGGACTAGCGGGAGTCGAG. It yields the protein CASSPEAGLAGVE. The complete CDR3 sequence is CASSPEAGLAGVEQYF.

Concerning this clone: The CDR3 goes on 3 residues after the read ends, and that part is filled in from the germline J gene. The chain uses TRBV20-1 and TRBJ1-1; unclear D gene. This CDR3 has 15 residues. Trimming removed 0 bases from V and 3 bases from J, with 14 bases in between. Per germline, CDR1 DFQATT and CDR2 SNEGSKA (reference sequence). The DNA read from the CDR3 is TGCAGTGCTAGAGATGATAAAAGGGCTCACACTGAA. Encoded protein: CSARDDKRAHTE. The entire CDR3 is CSARDDKRAHTEAFF.

This clone was seen ten or more times. The covered CDR3 bases are TGTGCCAGCAGTGCACCCACAGGGAACCTCTATGGC. Residues: CASSAPTGNLYG. The full-length CDR3 reads as CASSAPTGNLYGYTF. The chain combines TRBV2 with TRBJ1-2; D is perhaps TRBD1 (6 bases). The sequenced fragment ends 3 residues before the CDR3 boundary, so the rest is inferred from the germline J gene. CDR3 size: 15 residues. Deletions cut 4 bases from V and 4 bases from J, with 16 bases between. Germline lookup yields CDR1 SNHLY and CDR2 FYNNEI.

In this sample, this clone turned up many times. Sequencing ends 3 residues short of the CDR3 end; the germline J gene provides the rest. The chain combines TRBV7-9 with TRBJ2-2; D is possibly TRBD1 (7 bases). Per the germline V gene, CDR1 is SEHNR and CDR2 is FQNEAQ (reference sequence). V lost 6 bases and J lost 4, with 15 bases in between. This CDR3 has 15 residues. The CDR3 spells CASRSGDRSTGELFF. The part of the CDR3 DNA that was read is TGTGCCAGCAGGTCGGGGGACAGAAGCACCGGGGAG.

Regarding this clone: The CDR3 end is not reached by the read, which stops 3 residues before it; the germline J gene fills it in. This rearrangement joins TRBV19 to TRBJ1-4, with TRBD1 identical over 9 bases. J lost 8 bases, V lost 7 bases, and 11 bases had no gene match. Germline V gene data show CDR1 as LNHDA and CDR2 as SQIVND (reference sequence). This CDR3 contains 15 residues. The covered CDR3 bases are TGTGCCAGTATGCACAGGGGGCGGTTGGAGGAAAAA. Its protein product is CASMHRGRLEEK. The entire CDR3 protein reads CASMHRGRLEEKLFF.

This clone was observed many times. Read coverage stops 3 residues before the CDR3 terminus; the germline J gene supplies the remainder. The chain joins TRBV20-1 to TRBJ1-6; a weak D match, TRBD1 (5 bases). From germline, CDR1 is DFQATT and CDR2 SNEGSKA (reference sequence). Between the trimmed V and J ends, which lost 0 bases and 6 bases, there was a span of 9 bases. The CDR3 consists of 14 residues. CDR3 amino acids: CSAREKGSNSPLHF. The part of the CDR3 DNA that was read is TGCAGTGCTAGAGAGAAGGGGTCTAATTCACCC.

About this clone: The sequence runs out 3 residues before the end of the CDR3; the remainder is reconstructed from the germline J gene. The rearrangement links TRBV7-9 to TRBJ2-5, with 7 bases matching TRBD1. The V segment lost 3 bases and the J segment 4 bases; nucleotides outside the gene matches: 8. Germline CDR1 is SEHNR and CDR2 is FQNEAQ (reference sequence). The CDR3 contains 15 residues. The CDR3 bases that were read are TGTGCCAGCAGCTTTAACGGCAGGGGGTCAGAGACC. It specifies CASSFNGRGSET. The whole CDR3 protein reads CASSFNGRGSETQYF.

This clone was counted between two and nine times. The read is 3 residues too short to cover the CDR3 end, so that end is filled in from the germline J gene. This sequence joins TRBV7-7 and TRBJ2-1, with 13 nucleotides matching TRBD2. Germline V gene data show CDR1 as SSHAT and CDR2 as FNYEAQ (reference sequence). This CDR3 is 16 amino acids long. V was clipped by 5 bases and J by 2 bases; unmatched bases: 3. Partial CDR3 DNA: TGTGCCAGCAGCACAGGACTAGCGGGAGCCTACAATGAG. The encoded protein is CASSTGLAGAYNE. The whole CDR3 region reads CASSTGLAGAYNEQFF.

Of note for this clone: The read comes to an end 3 residues before the CDR3 does, leaving the germline J gene to fill in the end. The V gene is TRBV2, the J gene TRBJ2-6; D is uncertain. The CDR3 contains 17 residues. CDR1 is SNHLY, CDR2 FYNNEI, per germline. Trimming pared 3 bases from V and 2 bases from J, leaving 14 bases between. The chain's CDR3 is CASSEGHVDAGANVLTF. The DNA read from the CDR3 is TGTGCCAGCAGTGAGGGCCACGTCGACGCTGGGGCCAACGTC.

A remark on this clone: The read stops 3 residues short of the end of the CDR3; the missing end is completed from the germline J gene. This rearrangement joins TRBV11-1 to TRBJ2-3; a weak D match, TRBD2 (5 bases). Germline CDR1 SGHAT, CDR2 FQDESV (reference sequence). This CDR3 is 13 amino acids long. Partial CDR3 DNA: TGTGCCAGCAGCTTAACCGAGGGTGGCACG. It yields the protein CASSLTEGGT. The complete CDR3 sequence is CASSLTEGGTQYF. The full variable domain, completed using reference TRBV11-1 and TRBJ2-3, is EAEVAQSPRYKITEKSQAVAFWCDPISGHATLYWYRQILGQGPELLVQFQDESVVDDSQLPKDRFSAERLKGVDSTLKIQPAELGDSAMYLCASSLTEGGTQYFGPGTRLTVL.

This clone was recorded a few times. The CDR3 end is not reached by the read, which stops 3 residues before it; the germline J gene fills it in. The chain recombines TRBV30 with TRBJ2-6; D possibly corresponds to TRBD1 (6 bases). The CDR3 covers 18 residues. Trimming left V 2 bases short and J 0 bases short, with 17 bases between. Per germline, CDR1 GTSNPN and CDR2 SVGIG (reference sequence). CDR3 DNA, as far as it was read: TGTGCCTGGAGTAAGGAGGACAGACGAATCTCTGGGGCCAACGTC. Translating gives CAWSKEDRRISGANV. The full-length CDR3 reads as CAWSKEDRRISGANVLTF.

Of note for this clone: The sequence runs out 3 residues before the end of the CDR3; the remainder is reconstructed from the germline J gene. The chain employs TRBV7-9 and TRBJ2-1; TRBD2 matches 11 bases. The CDR3 totals 12 residues. Unmatched junction bases numbered 4, after V lost 9 bases and J lost 9 bases. Looked up from germline, CDR1 is SEHNR and CDR2 is FQNEAQ (reference sequence). CDR3 sequence: CASGSGRGEQFF. The DNA read from the CDR3 is TGTGCCAGTGGTAGCGGGAGGGGTGAG.

This clone was detected many times. The CDR3 extends 3 residues past the end of the read, so its final part is completed from the germline J gene. This sequence joins TRBV4-2 and TRBJ1-6; a possible D gene is TRBD1 (5 bases). There are 18 residues in the CDR3. Trimming cost V 0 bases and J 5 bases, with 17 bases left between them. CDR1 and CDR2 from the germline V gene are LGHNA and YNFKEQ. The part of the CDR3 DNA that was read is TGTGCCAGCAGCCAAGAAGGGGACTGGGAAAGGGATAATTCACCC. It is translated as CASSQEGDWERDNSP. The CDR3, in full, reads CASSQEGDWERDNSPLHF.

This clone was seen repeatedly, ten times or more. The read ends 3 residues early relative to the CDR3; the germline J gene fills the gap. The chain has TRBV5-1 and TRBJ2-1; a weak D match, TRBD1 (6 bases). V dropped 0 bases and J dropped 0 bases, with 10 bases sitting between them. Germline V gene data show CDR1 as SGHRS and CDR2 as YFSETQ. This CDR3 region has 16 residues. CDR3 DNA, as far as it was read: TGCGCCAGCAGCTTGGGACAGGCATCCTCCTACAATGAG. Its protein product is CASSLGQASSYNE. The entire CDR3 sequence reads CASSLGQASSYNEQFF.

This clone has more than one count but fewer than ten. The read halts 3 residues ahead of the CDR3 end, with the missing end drawn from the germline J gene. The V and J genes are TRBV20-1 and TRBJ2-7; the D gene is possibly TRBD2 (6 bases). This CDR3 comprises 13 residues. V was cut by 5 bases and J by 2 bases, with 13 bases left in between. CDR1 is DFQATT, CDR2 SNEGSKA, per germline (reference sequence). The DNA read from the CDR3 is TGCAGTGCTCCTCCGGGACTGGCCTACGAG. Translating gives CSAPPGLAYE. The CDR3, in full, reads CSAPPGLAYEQYF.

Regarding this clone: The read finishes 3 residues shy of the CDR3 end, and the germline J gene is used to complete it. The genes are TRBV20-1 and TRBJ1-6; D perhaps matches TRBD1 (6 bases). CDR3 length equals 15 residues. V gave up 2 bases and J gave up 11 bases, with 19 bases separating them. Germline CDR1 reads DFQATT; CDR2 reads SNEGSKA (reference sequence). The CDR3 spells CSARLPPGEGTPLHF. The sequenced part of the CDR3 DNA is TGCAGTGCTAGACTCCCGCCAGGGGAAGGGACACCC.

The table lists this clone with a few counts. Coverage ceases 3 residues before the CDR3 finishes, and the germline J gene fills in the end. Other DNA sequences in this sample translate to the same CDR3. The chain joins TRBV18 to TRBJ2-6; perhaps TRBD1 as D (8 bases). CDR1 and CDR2 (germline): KGHSH, LQKENI. Deletions cut 6 bases from V and 0 bases from J, with 27 bases between. CDR3 length equals 21 residues. The CDR3 bases that were read are TGTGCCAGCTCCCCCCTCGGGGGGACAGGTGGCGGCGGCTCTGGGGCCAACGTC. Translated, it gives CASSPLGGTGGGGSGANV. The whole CDR3 sequence is CASSPLGGTGGGGSGANVLTF. Together with reference TRBV18 and TRBJ2-6, the CDR3 gives the full variable domain: NAGVMQNPRHLVRRRGQEARLRCSPMKGHSHVYWYRQLPEEGLKFMVYLQKENIIDESGMPKERFSAEFPKEGPSILRIQQVVRGDSAAYFCASSPLGGTGGGGSGANVLTFGAGSRLTVL.